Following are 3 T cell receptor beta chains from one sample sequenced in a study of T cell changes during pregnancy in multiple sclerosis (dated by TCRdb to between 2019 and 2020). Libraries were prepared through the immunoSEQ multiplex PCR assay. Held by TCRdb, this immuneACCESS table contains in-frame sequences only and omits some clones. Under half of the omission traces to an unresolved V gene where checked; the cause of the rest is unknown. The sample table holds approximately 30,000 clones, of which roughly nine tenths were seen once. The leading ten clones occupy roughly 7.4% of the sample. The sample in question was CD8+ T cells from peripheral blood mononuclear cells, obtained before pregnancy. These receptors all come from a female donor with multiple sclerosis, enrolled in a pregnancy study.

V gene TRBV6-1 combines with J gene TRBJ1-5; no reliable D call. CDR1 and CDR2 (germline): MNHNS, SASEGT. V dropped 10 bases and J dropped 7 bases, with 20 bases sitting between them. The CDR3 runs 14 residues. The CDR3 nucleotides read TGTGCCACCTCCCTGTCCTCCGACGGGCAGCCCCAGCATTTT. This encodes CATSLSSDGQPQHF.

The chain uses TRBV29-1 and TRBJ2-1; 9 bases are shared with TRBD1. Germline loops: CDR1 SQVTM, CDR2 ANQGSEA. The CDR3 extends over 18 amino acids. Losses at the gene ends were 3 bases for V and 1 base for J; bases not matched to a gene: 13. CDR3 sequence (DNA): TGCAGCGTTGAGCAGGACAGGGGATCGTCCGGGTCCTACAATGAGCAGTTCTTC. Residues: CSVEQDRGSSGSYNEQFF.

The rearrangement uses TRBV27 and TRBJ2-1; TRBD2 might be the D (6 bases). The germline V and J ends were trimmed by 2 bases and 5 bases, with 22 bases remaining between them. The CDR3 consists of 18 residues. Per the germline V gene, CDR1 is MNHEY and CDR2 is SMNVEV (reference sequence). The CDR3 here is CASSLVVGGSPLDNEQFF. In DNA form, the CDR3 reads TGTGCCAGCAGTTTAGTGGTAGGAGGGTCCCCCCTAGACAATGAGCAGTTCTTC.